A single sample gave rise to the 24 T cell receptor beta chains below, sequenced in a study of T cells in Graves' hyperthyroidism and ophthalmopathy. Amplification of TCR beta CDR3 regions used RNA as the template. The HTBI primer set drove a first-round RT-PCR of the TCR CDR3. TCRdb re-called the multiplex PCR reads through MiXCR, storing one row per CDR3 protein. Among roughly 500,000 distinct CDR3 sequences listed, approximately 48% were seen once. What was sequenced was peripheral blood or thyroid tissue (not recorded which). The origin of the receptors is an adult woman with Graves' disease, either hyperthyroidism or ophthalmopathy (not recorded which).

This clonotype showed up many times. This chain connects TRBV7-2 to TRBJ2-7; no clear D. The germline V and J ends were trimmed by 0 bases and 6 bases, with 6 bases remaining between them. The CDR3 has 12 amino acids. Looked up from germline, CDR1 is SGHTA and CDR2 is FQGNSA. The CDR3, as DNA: TGTGCCAGCAGCTTAGCGCGTTCCGAGCAGTACTTC. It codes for CASSLARSEQYF.

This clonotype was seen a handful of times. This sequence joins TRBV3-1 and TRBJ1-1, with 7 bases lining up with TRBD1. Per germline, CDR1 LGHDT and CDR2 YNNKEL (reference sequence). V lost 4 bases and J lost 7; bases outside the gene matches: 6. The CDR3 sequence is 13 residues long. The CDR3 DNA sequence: TGTGCCAGCAGCCGACCAGGGACAGTTGAAGCTTTCTTT. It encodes CASSRPGTVEAFF.

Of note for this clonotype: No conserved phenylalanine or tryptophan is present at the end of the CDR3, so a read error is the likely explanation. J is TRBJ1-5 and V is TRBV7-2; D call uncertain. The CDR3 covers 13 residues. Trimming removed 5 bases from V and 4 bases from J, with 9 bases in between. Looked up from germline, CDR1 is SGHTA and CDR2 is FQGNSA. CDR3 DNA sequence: TGTGCCAGCAGCCAAGATACAAATCAGCCCCAGCATATT. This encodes CASSQDTNQPQHI.

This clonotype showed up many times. This CDR3 reads CASSQPGSNYGYTF. The DNA for the CDR3 is TGCGCCAGCAGCCAACCCGGGTCTAACTATGGCTACACCTTC. The rearrangement links TRBV4-1 to TRBJ1-2; unclear D gene. V was pared by 2 bases and J by 0 bases, with 7 bases between. The CDR3 contains 14 residues. Germline assignment: CDR1 MGHRA and CDR2 YSYEKL.

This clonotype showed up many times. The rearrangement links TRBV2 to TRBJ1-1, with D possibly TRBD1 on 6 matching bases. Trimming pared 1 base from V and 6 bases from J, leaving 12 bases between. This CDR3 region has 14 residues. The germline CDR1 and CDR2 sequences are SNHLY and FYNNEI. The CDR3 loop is CASSEGQGLAEAFF. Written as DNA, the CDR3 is TGTGCCAGCAGTGAAGGGCAGGGGCTCGCTGAAGCTTTCTTT.

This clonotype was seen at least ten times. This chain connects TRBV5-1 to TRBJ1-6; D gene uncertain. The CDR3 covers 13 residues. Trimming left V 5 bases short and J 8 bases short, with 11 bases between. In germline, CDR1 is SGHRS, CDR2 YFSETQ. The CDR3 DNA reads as TGCGCCAGCAGGACCACTCTCTATTCACCCCTCCACTTT. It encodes CASRTTLYSPLHF.

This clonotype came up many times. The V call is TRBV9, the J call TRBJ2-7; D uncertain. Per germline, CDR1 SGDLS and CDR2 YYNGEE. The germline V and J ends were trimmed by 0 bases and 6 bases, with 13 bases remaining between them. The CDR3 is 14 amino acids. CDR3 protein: CASSVDAGPSEQYF. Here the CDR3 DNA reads TGTGCCAGCAGCGTAGACGCAGGCCCCTCCGAGCAGTACTTC. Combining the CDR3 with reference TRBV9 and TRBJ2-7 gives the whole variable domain DSGVTQTPKHLITATGQRVTLRCSPRSGDLSVYWYQQSLDQGLQFLIQYYNGEERAKGNILERFSAQQFPDLHSELNLSSLELGDSALYFCASSVDAGPSEQYFGPGTRLTVT.

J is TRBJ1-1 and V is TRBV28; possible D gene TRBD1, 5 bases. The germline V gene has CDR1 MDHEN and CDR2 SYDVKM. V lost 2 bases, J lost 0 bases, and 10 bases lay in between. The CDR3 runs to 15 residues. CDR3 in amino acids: CASSLRTGMNTEAFF. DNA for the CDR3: TGTGCCAGCAGTTTACGAACAGGCATGAACACTGAAGCTTTCTTT.

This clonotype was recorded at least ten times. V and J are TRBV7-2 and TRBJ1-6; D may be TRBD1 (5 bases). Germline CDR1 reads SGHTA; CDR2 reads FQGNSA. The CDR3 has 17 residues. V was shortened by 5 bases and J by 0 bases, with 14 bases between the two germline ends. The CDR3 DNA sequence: TGTGCCAGCAGCCCACCAGGGTCTAGCTCCTATAATTCACCCCTCCACTTT. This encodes CASSPPGSSSYNSPLHF.

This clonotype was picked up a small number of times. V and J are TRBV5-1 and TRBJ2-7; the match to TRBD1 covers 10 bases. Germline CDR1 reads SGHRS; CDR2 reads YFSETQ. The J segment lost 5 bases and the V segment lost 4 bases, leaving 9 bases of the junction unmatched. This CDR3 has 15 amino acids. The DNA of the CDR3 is TGCGCCAGCAGCGCCTGGGGGACAGGGGTCGACGAGCAGTACTTC. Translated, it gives CASSAWGTGVDEQYF.

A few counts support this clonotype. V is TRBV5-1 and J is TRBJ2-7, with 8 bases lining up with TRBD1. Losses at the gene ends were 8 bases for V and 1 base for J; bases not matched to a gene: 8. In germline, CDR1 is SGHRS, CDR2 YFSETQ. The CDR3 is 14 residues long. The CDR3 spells CARSGGAGSYEQYF. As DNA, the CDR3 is TGCGCCAGGTCAGGGGGCGCCGGATCCTACGAGCAGTACTTC. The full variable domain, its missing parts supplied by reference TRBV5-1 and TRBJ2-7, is KAGVTQTPRYLIKTRGQQVTLSCSPISGHRSVSWYQQTPGQGLQFLFEYFSETQRNKGNFPGRFSGRQFSNSRSEMNVSTLELGDSALYLCARSGGAGSYEQYFGPGTRLTVT.

CDR3 nucleotides: TGTGCCAGCAGCGTAGGGTCGGCGGTAAAGACCCAGTACTTC. Its translation: CASSVGSAVKTQYF. The chain links TRBV25-1 to TRBJ2-5; D is unclear. Trimming stripped 6 bases from V and 6 bases from J, with 17 bases between. Germline V gene sequence: CDR1 MGHDK, CDR2 SYGVNS. The CDR3 contains 14 residues.

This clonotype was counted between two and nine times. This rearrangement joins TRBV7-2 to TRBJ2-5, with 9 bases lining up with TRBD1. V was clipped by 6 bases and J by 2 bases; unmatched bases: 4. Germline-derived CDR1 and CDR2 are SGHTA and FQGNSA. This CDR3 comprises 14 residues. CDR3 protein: CASSLTGGQETQYF. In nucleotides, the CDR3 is TGTGCCAGCAGTTTGACAGGGGGGCAAGAGACCCAGTACTTC.

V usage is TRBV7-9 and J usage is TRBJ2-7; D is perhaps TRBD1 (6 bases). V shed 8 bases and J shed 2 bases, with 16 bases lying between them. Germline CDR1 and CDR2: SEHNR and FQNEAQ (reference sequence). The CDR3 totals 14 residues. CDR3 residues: CASSPGATPYEQYF. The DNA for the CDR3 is TGTGCCAGCTCACCAGGGGCAACTCCCTACGAGCAGTACTTC.

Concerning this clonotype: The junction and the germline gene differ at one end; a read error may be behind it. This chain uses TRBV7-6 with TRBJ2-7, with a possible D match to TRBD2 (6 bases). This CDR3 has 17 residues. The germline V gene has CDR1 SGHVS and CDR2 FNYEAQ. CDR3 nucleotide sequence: TGTGCCAGGAGCTTAGCTAGCGACTTAGGAAGCTCCTACGAGCAGTACTTC. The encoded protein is CARSLASDLGSSYEQYF.

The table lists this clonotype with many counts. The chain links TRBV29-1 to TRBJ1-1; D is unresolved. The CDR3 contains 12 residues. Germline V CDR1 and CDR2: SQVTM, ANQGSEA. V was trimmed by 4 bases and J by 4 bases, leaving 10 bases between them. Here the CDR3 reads CSVAKGVTEAFF. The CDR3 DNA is TGCAGCGTTGCAAAGGGAGTCACTGAAGCTTTCTTT.

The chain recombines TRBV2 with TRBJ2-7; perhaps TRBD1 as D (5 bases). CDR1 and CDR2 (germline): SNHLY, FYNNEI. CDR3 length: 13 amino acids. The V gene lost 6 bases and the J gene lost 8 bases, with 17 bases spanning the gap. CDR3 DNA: TGTGCCAGCAGAGGGGTACGTGGGTTCAAGCAGTACTTC. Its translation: CASRGVRGFKQYF.

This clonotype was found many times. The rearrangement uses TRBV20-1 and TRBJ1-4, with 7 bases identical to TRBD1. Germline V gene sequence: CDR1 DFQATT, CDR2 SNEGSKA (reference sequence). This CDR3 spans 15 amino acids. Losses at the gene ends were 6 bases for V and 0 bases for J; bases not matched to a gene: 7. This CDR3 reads CSAREGAATNEKLFF. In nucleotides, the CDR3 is TGCAGTGCCAGGGAGGGGGCAGCAACTAATGAAAAACTGTTTTTT.

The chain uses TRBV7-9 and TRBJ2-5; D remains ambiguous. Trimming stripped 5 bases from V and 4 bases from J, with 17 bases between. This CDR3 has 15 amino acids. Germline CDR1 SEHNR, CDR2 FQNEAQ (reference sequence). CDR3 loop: CASSPSLHIGETQYF. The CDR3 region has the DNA TGTGCCAGCAGCCCATCACTACATATAGGAGAGACCCAGTACTTC.

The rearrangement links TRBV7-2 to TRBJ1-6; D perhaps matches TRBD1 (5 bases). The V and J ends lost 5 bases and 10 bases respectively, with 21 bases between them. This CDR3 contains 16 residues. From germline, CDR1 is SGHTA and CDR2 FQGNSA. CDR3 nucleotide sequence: TGTGCCAGCAGCGACCGCGAGGGAGGGACTCGGTCACCCCTCCACTTT. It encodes CASSDREGGTRSPLHF. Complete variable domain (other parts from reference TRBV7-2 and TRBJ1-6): GAGVSQSPSNKVTEKGKDVELRCDPISGHTALYWYRQSLGQGLEFLIYFQGNSAPDKSGLPSDRFSAERTGGSVSTLTIQRTQQEDSAVYLCASSDREGGTRSPLHFGNGTRLTVT.

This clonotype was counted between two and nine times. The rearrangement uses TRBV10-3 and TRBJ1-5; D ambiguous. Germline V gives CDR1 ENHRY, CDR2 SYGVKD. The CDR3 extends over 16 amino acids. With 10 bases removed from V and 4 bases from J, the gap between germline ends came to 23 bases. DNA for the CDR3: TGTGCCAGCAGGTGGAGAGAGGTACTTGGTAATCAGCCCCAGCATTTT. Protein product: CASRWREVLGNQPQHF.

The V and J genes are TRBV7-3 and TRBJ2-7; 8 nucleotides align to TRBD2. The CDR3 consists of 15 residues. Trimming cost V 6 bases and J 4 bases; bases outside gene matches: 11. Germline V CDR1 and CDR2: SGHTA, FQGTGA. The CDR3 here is CASSLLISGSYEQYF. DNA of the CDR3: TGTGCCAGCAGTCTTCTCATCAGCGGGAGTTACGAGCAGTACTTC. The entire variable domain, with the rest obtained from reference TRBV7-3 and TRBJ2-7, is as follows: GAGVSQTPSNKVTEKGKYVELRCDPISGHTALYWYRQSLGQGPEFLIYFQGTGAADDSGLPNDRFFAVRPEGSVSTLKIQRTERGDSAVYLCASSLLISGSYEQYFGPGTRLTVT.

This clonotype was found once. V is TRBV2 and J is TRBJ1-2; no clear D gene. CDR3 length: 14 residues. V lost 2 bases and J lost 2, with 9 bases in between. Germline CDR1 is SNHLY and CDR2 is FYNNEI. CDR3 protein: CASSERGGNYGYTF. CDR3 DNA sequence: TGTGCCAGCAGTGAACGTGGAGGAAACTATGGCTACACCTTC.

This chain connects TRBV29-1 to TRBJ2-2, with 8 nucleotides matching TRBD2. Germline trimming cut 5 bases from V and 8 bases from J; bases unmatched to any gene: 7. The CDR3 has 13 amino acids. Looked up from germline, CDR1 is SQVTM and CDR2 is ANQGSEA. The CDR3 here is CSVIAGGGGELFF. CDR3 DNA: TGCAGCGTTATCGCGGGAGGAGGGGGGGAGCTGTTTTTT.